Following are 32 T cell receptor beta chains from one sample sequenced in a study of shared clonotypes between healthy human individuals. Profiled with immunoSEQ multiplex PCR; TCRdb holds only in-frame clones, not every one. Of under 650,000 clones in the sample, about 96% were seen once. The sequenced material came from naive CD4+ T cells sorted from blood. Indicated subset: CD45RA+ positively selected. Receptors originate from a woman aged 25 to 45 in good health.

The chain is built from TRBV28 and TRBJ2-7; TRBD2 is a possible D gene (6 bases). The CDR3 is made up of 15 amino acids. V gave up 0 bases and J gave up 1 base, with 10 bases separating them. Germline values: CDR1 MDHEN, CDR2 SYDVKM. CDR3 loop: CASSLWVSGSYEQYF. CDR3 bases: TGTGCCAGCAGTTTATGGGTTAGCGGTTCCTACGAGCAGTACTTC.

The chain combines TRBV5-5 with TRBJ2-7; TRBD2 aligns across 9 bases. With V trimmed by 4 bases and J by 3 bases, 11 bases remained unmatched. Germline values: CDR1 SGHKS, CDR2 YYEKEE (reference sequence). The CDR3 covers 16 residues. CDR3 nucleotides: TGTGCCAGCAGCCTGTTTAGCGGGAGTATCCTCTACGAGCAGTACTTC. Translation: CASSLFSGSILYEQYF.

V is TRBV27 and J is TRBJ2-7, with D perhaps matching TRBD1 or TRBD2 (5 bases each). From germline, CDR1 is MNHEY and CDR2 SMNVEV (reference sequence). CDR3 length: 13 amino acids. V was cut by 10 bases and J by 4 bases, with 17 bases left in between. The CDR3 is CATQRGTGYEQYF. The CDR3 bases are TGTGCCACCCAACGGGGAACAGGATACGAGCAGTACTTC.

The chain's CDR3 is CASSAGTDSSGNTIYF. The CDR3, as DNA: TGTGCCAGCAGCGCCGGGACAGACTCCTCTGGAAACACCATATATTTT. This sequence joins TRBV9 and TRBJ1-3, with TRBD1 matching over 7 bases. Germline V gene data show CDR1 as SGDLS and CDR2 as YYNGEE. The CDR3 is made up of 16 amino acids. Unmatched junction bases numbered 6, after V lost 3 bases and J lost 0 bases.

The chain couples TRBV19 to TRBJ2-1; the match to TRBD2 covers 8 bases. This CDR3 region has 18 residues. The V segment lost 3 bases and the J segment 2 bases; nucleotides outside the gene matches: 12. From germline, CDR1 is LNHDA and CDR2 SQIVND (reference sequence). The DNA for the CDR3 is TGTGCCAGTAGTATTTACCCCACGGGAGCGGGAGCCTACAATGAGCAGTTCTTC. As protein: CASSIYPTGAGAYNEQFF.

The chain combines TRBV19 with TRBJ2-3, with a possible D match to TRBD2 (7 bases). CDR3 length equals 16 residues. Germline CDR1 is LNHDA and CDR2 is SQIVND (reference sequence). V was cut by 0 bases and J by 6 bases, with 16 bases left in between. CDR3 amino acids: CASSIDQLRGADTQYF. CDR3 sequence (DNA): TGTGCCAGTAGTATAGATCAGCTCCGGGGGGCGGATACGCAGTATTTT.

The chain employs TRBV7-6 and TRBJ1-2; a weak D match, TRBD1 (5 bases). The CDR3 runs 15 residues. Germline lookup yields CDR1 SGHVS and CDR2 FNYEAQ. The V and J ends lost 5 bases and 8 bases respectively, with 21 bases between them. The CDR3 nucleotides read TGTGCCAGCAGCCCGACGGCAGGGAGGAGTCGCGGCTACACCTTC. Translated: CASSPTAGRSRGYTF.

J is TRBJ1-4 and V is TRBV28; D uncertain. Between the trimmed V and J ends, which lost 1 base and 2 bases, there was a span of 5 bases. CDR1 MDHEN and CDR2 SYDVKM come from the germline V gene. CDR3 size: 14 residues. In nucleotides, the CDR3 is TGTGCCAGCAGTTTATTCCGGACTAATGAAAAACTGTTTTTT. Its translation: CASSLFRTNEKLFF.

The chain joins TRBV7-3 to TRBJ2-3; 11 bases line up with TRBD2. CDR3 length equals 14 residues. Per the germline V gene, CDR1 is SGHTA and CDR2 is FQGTGA. The ends lost 5 bases at V and 5 bases at J; junction bases unmatched: 3. The CDR3: CASSPLAGEDTQYF. The CDR3 DNA reads as TGTGCCAGCAGCCCACTAGCGGGAGAAGATACGCAGTATTTT.

V is TRBV6-1 and J is TRBJ2-7, with a tentative D call TRBD1 (5 bases). Germline CDR1 MNHNS, CDR2 SASEGT. The CDR3 totals 14 residues. The CDR3 here is CATTRGPSSREQYF. The DNA of the CDR3 is TGTGCAACTACAAGGGGCCCCTCTTCTCGGGAGCAGTACTTC.

The J gene is TRBJ1-1, the V gene TRBV7-9; no clear D gene. V lost 5 bases and J 1 base, leaving 11 bases between the germline ends. This CDR3 region has 14 residues. Germline V CDR1 and CDR2: SEHNR, FQNEAQ (reference sequence). The CDR3: CASSPPSGNTEAFF. The CDR3 region has the DNA TGTGCCAGCAGCCCTCCTTCGGGGAACACTGAAGCTTTCTTT.

The chain is built from TRBV30 and TRBJ1-5, with a possible D match to TRBD1 (6 bases). Trimming stripped 2 bases from V and 5 bases from J, with 10 bases between. The CDR3 is 13 amino acids. Germline assignment: CDR1 GTSNPN and CDR2 SVGIG (reference sequence). CDR3 DNA: TGTGCCTGGAGTCTGAACAGGGATCAGCCCCAGCATTTT. Translation gives CAWSLNRDQPQHF.

The V call is TRBV5-1, the J call TRBJ2-3; D may match TRBD1 or TRBD2 (5 bases each). Trimming cost V 4 bases and J 0 bases, with 9 bases left between them. CDR3 length: 14 residues. The germline gives CDR1 SGHRS, CDR2 YFSETQ. The CDR3 DNA follows: TGCGCCAGCAGCCAGGGACCTAGCACAGATACGCAGTATTTT. Translated: CASSQGPSTDTQYF.

The V call is TRBV19, the J call TRBJ1-4; D unclear. This CDR3 has 15 amino acids. CDR1 is LNHDA, CDR2 SQIVND, per germline (reference sequence). V lost 6 bases and J 0 bases, leaving 11 bases between the germline ends. The CDR3 DNA sequence: TGTGCCAGTAGACGCGGGATGTCAACTAATGAAAAACTGTTTTTT. Translated: CASRRGMSTNEKLFF.

The chain is built from TRBV19 and TRBJ1-5; possibly TRBD1 for D (6 bases). The CDR3 extends over 15 amino acids. Trimming shortened V by 11 bases and J by 0 bases, and 17 bases separated the two germline ends. From germline, CDR1 is LNHDA and CDR2 SQIVND (reference sequence). CDR3 region: CASGDINYSNQPQHF. The CDR3 DNA is TGTGCCTCCGGGGACATAAACTATAGCAATCAGCCCCAGCATTTT.

The chain is built from TRBV10-2 and TRBJ2-5; 7 bases map to TRBD1. CDR1 WSHSY and CDR2 SAAADI come from the germline V gene. The CDR3 extends over 14 amino acids. Trimming took 6 bases from V and 4 from J; bases not matched to a gene: 8. CDR3 sequence (DNA): TGCGCCAGCAGGGAGACAGGGTCGGGAGAGACCCAGTACTTC. This gives the protein CASRETGSGETQYF.

CDR3 sequence (DNA): TGTGCCAGTACCCAGGGGGGGCCGAACACTGAAGCTTTCTTT. This encodes CASTQGGPNTEAFF. This rearrangement joins TRBV19 to TRBJ1-1; 7 nucleotides match TRBD1. V lost 7 bases to trimming and J lost 1 base; unmatched junction nucleotides: 6. CDR3 size: 14 residues. The germline V gene encodes CDR1 LNHDA and CDR2 SQIVND (reference sequence).

This clone was recorded a few times. J is TRBJ1-5 and V is TRBV4-2; D is unresolved. The CDR3 sequence is 13 residues long. Per germline, CDR1 LGHNA and CDR2 YNFKEQ. Trimming took 1 base from V and 6 from J, leaving 7 bases between them. CDR3 region: CASSQGKGQPQHF. The CDR3 DNA reads TGTGCCAGCAGCCAAGGAAAGGGTCAGCCCCAGCATTTT.

The chain joins TRBV19 to TRBJ1-5, with 7 bases fitting TRBD1. Trimming removed 5 bases from V and 2 bases from J; junction bases left unmatched: 3. From germline, CDR1 is LNHDA and CDR2 SQIVND (reference sequence). The CDR3 covers 14 residues. CDR3 coding DNA: TGTGCCAGTAGTGGACAGGCGGGCAATCAGCCCCAGCATTTT. Amino acid sequence: CASSGQAGNQPQHF.

The rearrangement joins TRBV15 to TRBJ1-2; D not certain. The CDR3 consists of 12 residues. From germline, CDR1 is LNHNV and CDR2 YYDKDF (reference sequence). The V end lost 4 bases, the J end lost 2 bases, and 5 bases lay between the germline ends. The CDR3 loop is CATSISNYGYTF. The CDR3 nucleotides are TGTGCCACCAGCATTTCAAACTATGGCTACACCTTC.

This clone was recorded once. This chain uses TRBV4-1 with TRBJ1-4; 7 positions agree with TRBD1. This CDR3 is 16 amino acids long. Germline lookup yields CDR1 MGHRA and CDR2 YSYEKL. V lost 1 base and J lost 0; bases outside the gene matches: 2. The DNA for the CDR3 is TGCGCCAGCAGCCAAGGTGACAGGGCAACTAATGAAAAACTGTTTTTT. Its protein product is CASSQGDRATNEKLFF.

The chain couples TRBV6-1 to TRBJ1-5, with unresolved D. The CDR3 is made up of 14 amino acids. Trimming cost V 0 bases and J 11 bases, with 14 bases left between them. CDR1 is MNHNS and CDR2 is SASEGT in the germline V gene. The CDR3 DNA reads as TGTGCCAGCAGTGAAGCGCCCAGTCTCTCGGCCCAGCATTTT. Translating gives CASSEAPSLSAQHF.

The chain joins TRBV6-5 to TRBJ2-7; 7 nucleotides agree with TRBD2. Germline V CDR1 and CDR2: MNHEY, SVGAGI. The V and J ends lost 6 bases and 4 bases, in that order; junction bases with no gene match: 9. CDR3 length equals 14 residues. This CDR3 is CASRLGGSSYEQYF. CDR3 sequence (DNA): TGTGCCAGCAGGCTCGGCGGGAGCAGTTACGAGCAGTACTTC.

The chain links TRBV6-4 to TRBJ1-5; D gene ambiguous. The CDR3 is 13 residues long. CDR1 is MRHNA and CDR2 is SNTAGT in the germline V gene. With 0 bases removed from V and 9 bases from J, the gap between germline ends came to 9 bases. In nucleotides, the CDR3 is TGTGCCAGCAGTGACTCACCGTTTAGGCCCCAGCATTTT. Its protein is CASSDSPFRPQHF.

V usage is TRBV6-4 and J usage is TRBJ2-1; D remains unclear. The ends were cut back, 0 bases at V and 4 bases at J, with 13 bases in the middle. The CDR3 runs 16 residues. Germline CDR1 and CDR2: MRHNA and SNTAGT. In DNA form, the CDR3 reads TGTGCCAGCAGTGACTCGGCGGCTCCTCCATACAATGAGCAGTTCTTC. Its translation is CASSDSAAPPYNEQFF.

The chain recombines TRBV28 with TRBJ2-7; D perhaps matches TRBD2 (5 bases). Germline V lookup: CDR1 MDHEN, CDR2 SYDVKM. The CDR3 is 14 residues long. Trimming cost V 4 bases and J 3 bases, with 13 bases left between them. The CDR3 loop is CASSSSPGLYEQYF. The CDR3 nucleotides read TGTGCCAGCAGTTCCTCCCCTGGACTCTACGAGCAGTACTTC.

Here the CDR3 reads CASRSLAGVNYEQYF. In DNA form, the CDR3 reads TGCGCCAGCAGGTCCCTAGCGGGAGTCAACTACGAGCAGTACTTC. The V and J genes are TRBV5-1 and TRBJ2-7; TRBD2 matches at 10 bases. Germline V gene lookup returns CDR1 SGHRS and CDR2 YFSETQ. V lost 5 bases, J lost 3 bases, and 8 bases stayed unmatched. CDR3 size: 15 residues.

The sample holds one count of this clone. The chain couples TRBV25-1 to TRBJ2-2; TRBD1 agrees at 8 bases. CDR1 and CDR2 from the germline V gene are MGHDK and SYGVNS. J was trimmed by 7 bases and V by 7 bases; bases with no gene match: 8. The CDR3 runs 14 residues. The CDR3 DNA reads TGTGCCAGCACCTTGACAGGGGAGCACGGGGAGCTGTTTTTT. It is translated as CASTLTGEHGELFF.

The J gene is TRBJ1-4, the V gene TRBV25-1; D remains unclear. The CDR3 runs 13 residues. Germline V CDR1 and CDR2: MGHDK, SYGVNS. The V and J ends lost 4 bases and 4 bases respectively, with 7 bases between them. The CDR3: CASSVGRNEKLFF. The CDR3 DNA sequence: TGTGCCAGCAGTGTAGGACGTAATGAAAAACTGTTTTTT.

V is TRBV12-2 and J is TRBJ1-1; the table's D call, TRBD1, has no DNA check behind it. TRBV12-2 is given as a pseudogene. CDR3 length: 19 residues. CDR3 amino acids: CASRLASYNRVFMNTEAFF. For the CDR3, the DNA is TGTGCAAGTCGCTTAGCGTCGTACAACAGGGTTTTTATGAACACTGAAGCTTTCTTT.

This sequence joins TRBV18 and TRBJ2-5; TRBD2 is a possible D gene (6 bases). The CDR3 contains 16 residues. Between the trimmed V and J ends, which lost 6 bases and 4 bases, there was a span of 21 bases. Germline V gene lookup returns CDR1 KGHSH and CDR2 LQKENI. The CDR3 DNA reads as TGTGCCAGCTCTCAAACCCTGACTAGTCAAGGAGAGACCCAGTACTTC. This gives the protein CASSQTLTSQGETQYF.

This clone was seen a few times. The chain is built from TRBV2 and TRBJ2-7; 8 bases are a match to TRBD1. The CDR3 loop spans 12 amino acids. Trimming took 6 bases from V and 5 from J; bases not matched to a gene: 3. Germline CDR1 and CDR2: SNHLY and FYNNEI. The CDR3 loop is CASSETGDEQYF. The CDR3 coding sequence is TGTGCCAGCAGCGAGACAGGGGACGAGCAGTACTTC. The whole variable domain, remainder taken from reference TRBV2 and TRBJ2-7, is EPEVTQTPSHQVTQMGQEVILRCVPISNHLYFYWYRQILGQKVEFLVSFYNNEISEKSEIFDDQFSVERPDGSNFTLKIRSTKLEDSAMYFCASSETGDEQYFGPGTRLTVT.